The sequence of this T cell receptor beta chain was determined in a study of T cell responses to AZD1222 COVID-19 vaccine. Study-wide findings and caveats: At study baseline, merely five or six AZD1222 recipients were seropositive. Among vaccine-associated CD4 TCRs, coverage spanned spike, with dominance at 160-218 and 743-854. Nearly half of spike-specific TCRs reportedly target variant regions that are unmutated in the B.1.351 and B.1.1.7 variants. Mostly white British, mostly female donors; authors suggested clonal diversity may be underestimated.

Clones were sequenced by immunoSEQ multiplex PCR, and TCRdb holds only the in-frame ones, with some missing. In the table there are approximately 120,000 clones, about 86% of which are singletons. For this clone: Antigen specificity is unknown. Other DNA sequences in this sample translate to the same CDR3.

This sequence was found in an adult in good health. The sample in question was peripheral blood, obtained on day 0 of AZD1222 vaccination.

The CDR3 sequence: CASSLNTGELFF. In nucleotides, the CDR3 is TGTGCCAGCAGCCTAAACACCGGGGAGCTGTTTTTT. The rearrangement links TRBV28 to TRBJ2-2; D uncertain. The length of the CDR3 is 12 residues. Germline lookup yields CDR1 MDHEN and CDR2 SYDVKM. V shed 6 bases and J shed 2 bases, with 4 bases lying between them.